This entry describes one TCR beta chain. Its antigen is not known. The data originate from a study of cytomegalovirus exposure and HLA in healthy donors. Broader study findings: A missense DCLRE1C variant was associated with V- and J-gene trimming of TCR beta chains in a later analysis, and an independent cohort replicated the association. Available immune exposure information was restricted to CMV serostatus only. A later analysis, which compared TCR beta chains of equal frequency, found the HLA-associated ones more clonally expanded.

CDR3 length equals 17 residues. The V gene's germline CDR1 is SGDLS and CDR2 YYNGEE. V trimming: 4 bases; J trimming: 6 bases; junction bases outside the gene matches: 16. PCR amplification relied on 60 Vbeta primers (plus 13 Jbeta primers). Produced via immunoSEQ multiplex PCR; TCRdb's table is partial and in-frame only. The table includes around 120,000 clones, roughly three fifths detected once. The chain couples TRBV9 to TRBJ1-2; 9 positions match TRBD1. Source material: PBMCs. This TCR came from a woman in her 40s in good health and CMV-seropositive. CDR3 nucleotides: TGTGCCAGCAGCCCCGGGACAGGGTCTGCCGCCCTCCATGGCTACACCTTC. Amino acid sequence: CASSPGTGSAALHGYTF.